The 26 T cell receptor beta chains below were found in one sample sequenced in a study of cytomegalovirus exposure and HLA in healthy donors. Vbeta (60) and Jbeta (13) primers were used in the PCR. The method was immunoSEQ multiplex PCR; TCRdb's version includes in-frame clones alone and lacks a portion of them. The data contain 100,000 to 150,000 clones, approximately 87% of them singletons. Material for sequencing was PBMCs. Receptors originate from a man between 18 and 35 years old in good health and CMV-seropositive.

V usage is TRBV5-6 and J usage is TRBJ2-7, with D tentatively TRBD1 (6 bases). V lost 0 bases and J lost 2, with 12 bases in between. The CDR3 extends over 15 amino acids. CDR1 is SGHDT, CDR2 YYEEEE, per germline. Here the CDR3 DNA reads TGTGCCAGCAGCTTGGAACCAGGACAGACCTACGAGCAGTACTTC. It yields the protein CASSLEPGQTYEQYF.

Notes on this clone: The junction does not match germline at one end; this may be a read error. Other DNA sequences in this specimen translate into the identical CDR3. This chain links TRBV2 with TRBJ2-2; D gene uncertain. The CDR3 contains 13 residues. Germline-derived CDR1 and CDR2 are SNHLY and FYNNEI. The chain's CDR3 is CASSVRNTGELFF. CDR3 DNA: TGCGCCAGCAGTGTTAGAAACACCGGGGAGCTGTTTTTT.

The chain recombines TRBV4-1 with TRBJ2-7, with TRBD1 matching 8 bases. This CDR3 is built from 15 residues. CDR1 is MGHRA and CDR2 is YSYEKL in the germline V gene. J gave up 4 bases and V 3 bases, and 8 bases lay outside the gene matches. The CDR3 DNA sequence: TGCGCCAGCAGCCAGATGACAGGGGATCCATACGAGCAGTACTTC. This encodes CASSQMTGDPYEQYF.

V usage is TRBV18 and J usage is TRBJ2-7; D gene uncertain. CDR1 is KGHSH and CDR2 is LQKENI in the germline V gene. The length of the CDR3 is 13 residues. V was shortened by 8 bases and J by 1 base, with 12 bases between the two germline ends. CDR3 protein: CASHSDNSYEQYF. CDR3 nucleotide sequence: TGTGCCAGCCACTCAGACAATTCCTACGAGCAGTACTTC.

The chain recombines TRBV20-1 with TRBJ1-2; D is possibly TRBD1 (5 bases). The CDR3 consists of 11 residues. The germline V gene encodes CDR1 DFQATT and CDR2 SNEGSKA (reference sequence). Trimming pared 6 bases from V and 4 bases from J, leaving 9 bases between. The CDR3 loop reads CSAPQGYGYTF. CDR3 nucleotides: TGCAGTGCCCCCCAGGGCTATGGCTACACCTTC.

This clone was observed a single time. The rearrangement uses TRBV2 and TRBJ2-5; 7 bases align to TRBD2. Germline V CDR1 and CDR2: SNHLY, FYNNEI. V dropped 2 bases and J dropped 4; count of bases not matched to a gene: 7. The CDR3 consists of 15 residues. The CDR3 loop is CASSERRGLRETQYF. In DNA form, the CDR3 reads TGTGCCAGCAGTGAACGGCGGGGGTTGAGAGAGACCCAGTACTTC.

V is TRBV4-1 and J is TRBJ1-1; 9 bases match TRBD1. CDR3 size: 15 residues. Germline V gives CDR1 MGHRA, CDR2 YSYEKL. With V trimmed by 4 bases and J by 7 bases, 10 bases remained unmatched. CDR3 sequence (DNA): TGCGCCAGCAGCCCAATGGACAGGGGCTTTGGTGAAGCTTTCTTT. Protein sequence: CASSPMDRGFGEAFF.

The chain uses TRBV7-6 and TRBJ2-1; 7 nucleotides line up with TRBD2. This CDR3 contains 15 residues. Germline trimming cut 4 bases from V and 5 bases from J; bases unmatched to any gene: 8. In germline, CDR1 is SGHVS, CDR2 FNYEAQ. This CDR3 is CASSSSSSGDNEQFF. The CDR3, as DNA: TGTGCCAGCAGCTCGAGTTCTAGCGGAGACAATGAGCAGTTCTTC.

The chain couples TRBV9 to TRBJ1-4; 7 bases fit TRBD1. The CDR3 totals 15 residues. Germline CDR1 reads SGDLS; CDR2 reads YYNGEE. V was clipped by 3 bases and J by 0 bases; unmatched bases: 2. The CDR3 here is CASSGGQATNEKLFF. The CDR3, as DNA: TGTGCCAGCAGCGGAGGACAGGCAACTAATGAAAAACTGTTTTTT. Supplemented by reference TRBV9 and TRBJ1-4, the full variable domain reads DSGVTQTPKHLITATGQRVTLRCSPRSGDLSVYWYQQSLDQGLQFLIQYYNGEERAKGNILERFSAQQFPDLHSELNLSSLELGDSALYFCASSGGQATNEKLFFGSGTQLSVL.

The chain joins TRBV5-1 to TRBJ2-7; D is ambiguous. Looked up from germline, CDR1 is SGHRS and CDR2 is YFSETQ. This CDR3 has 12 residues. Trimming pared 0 bases from V and 6 bases from J, leaving 7 bases between. The CDR3 DNA reads as TGCGCCAGCAGCTTGGAAGCAACCGAGCAGTACTTC. This codes for CASSLEATEQYF.

The chain couples TRBV30 to TRBJ1-2, with 11 nucleotides matching TRBD1. The CDR3 loop spans 16 amino acids. J was trimmed by 4 bases and V by 3 bases; bases with no gene match: 10. Germline lookup yields CDR1 GTSNPN and CDR2 SVGIG (reference sequence). Here the CDR3 reads CAWRPYGDRGFYGYTF. The CDR3 nucleotides are TGTGCCTGGAGACCCTATGGGGACAGGGGGTTCTATGGCTACACCTTC.

The chain combines TRBV28 with TRBJ2-2; TRBD2 might be the D (7 bases). This CDR3 is 16 amino acids long. The ends were cut back, 2 bases at V and 2 bases at J, with 12 bases in the middle. CDR1 is MDHEN and CDR2 is SYDVKM in the germline V gene. CDR3: CASSLVWGGNTGELFF. The CDR3 DNA reads as TGTGCCAGCAGTTTAGTGTGGGGGGGCAACACCGGGGAGCTGTTTTTT. Drawing the rest from reference TRBV28 and TRBJ2-2, the complete variable domain is DVKVTQSSRYLVKRTGEKVFLECVQDMDHENMFWYRQDPGLGLRLIYFSYDVKMKEKGDIPEGYSVSREKKERFSLILESASTNQTSMYLCASSLVWGGNTGELFFGEGSRLTVL.

The chain recombines TRBV28 with TRBJ2-2; 10 nucleotides agree with TRBD1. The junction had 7 bases not matched to a gene; V was cut back by 2 bases and J by 4 bases. The CDR3 is made up of 17 amino acids. Germline V gene data show CDR1 as MDHEN and CDR2 as SYDVKM. CDR3 in amino acids: CASSLGGRTGGTGELFF. CDR3 nucleotides: TGTGCCAGCAGTTTAGGGGGTCGGACAGGGGGCACCGGGGAGCTGTTTTTT.

Comments on this clone: Other DNA sequences within the sample encode an identical CDR3. V usage is TRBV13 and J usage is TRBJ1-1; 9 bases match TRBD1. CDR3 length: 13 residues. Germline CDR1 PRHDT, CDR2 FYEKMQ (reference sequence). Trimming removed 7 bases from V and 1 base from J; junction bases left unmatched: 1. The CDR3 DNA reads TGTGCCAGCACGACAGGGGGGAACACTGAAGCTTTCTTT. This sequence encodes CASTTGGNTEAFF.

The chain employs TRBV6-4 and TRBJ2-3, with D unresolved. The V end was cut by 5 bases, the J end by 2 bases, with 8 bases between. Germline V CDR1 and CDR2: MRHNA, SNTAGT. The CDR3 has 13 amino acids. The CDR3: CASSKSDTDTQYF. Written as DNA, the CDR3 is TGTGCCAGCAGTAAAAGCGACACAGATACGCAGTATTTT.

This sequence joins TRBV7-8 and TRBJ2-5; a possible D gene is TRBD2 (5 bases). V gave up 5 bases and J gave up 5 bases, with 12 bases separating them. The CDR3 loop spans 13 amino acids. Germline CDR1 and CDR2: SGHVS and FQNEAQ. CDR3 residues: CASSQLVGETQYF. The CDR3 region has the DNA TGTGCCAGCAGCCAACTAGTTGGGGAGACCCAGTACTTC.

The chain combines TRBV10-3 with TRBJ2-7; TRBD1 matches at 9 bases. This CDR3 region has 14 residues. After removal of 11 bases from V and 2 bases from J, the junction contained 10 bases not matched to a gene. Germline lookup yields CDR1 ENHRY and CDR2 SYGVKD. The CDR3 DNA reads TGTGCCTCCGAAGACAGGGACAGGGCCTACGAGCAGTACTTC. The encoded protein is CASEDRDRAYEQYF.

This chain joins TRBV18 and TRBJ1-1; the D gene is possibly TRBD1 (6 bases). Trimming took off 3 bases at V and 6 bases at J, with 17 bases between the two ends. CDR1 and CDR2 from the germline V gene are KGHSH and LQKENI. The CDR3 is made up of 15 amino acids. CDR3 in DNA: TGTGCCAGCTCACCTTTAGCAGGGGAAATTTCTGAAGCTTTCTTT. Its translation is CASSPLAGEISEAFF.

The gene calls are TRBV5-5 and TRBJ2-7, with 10 nucleotides matching TRBD1. The CDR3 has 14 residues. The trim removed 3 bases at V and 3 bases at J, leaving 3 bases unmatched. The germline CDR1 and CDR2 sequences are SGHKS and YYEKEE (reference sequence). The DNA of the CDR3 is TGTGCCAGCAGCTCCGGACAGGGGGGCTACGAGCAGTACTTC. It is translated as CASSSGQGGYEQYF.

V and J are TRBV7-6 and TRBJ2-3, with D possibly matching TRBD1 (5 bases). Germline CDR1 is SGHVS and CDR2 is FNYEAQ. Trimming shortened V by 6 bases and J by 4 bases, and 11 bases separated the two germline ends. The CDR3 runs to 13 residues. The chain's CDR3 is CASSPQGSDTQYF. In nucleotides, the CDR3 is TGTGCCAGCAGTCCCCAGGGATCAGATACGCAGTATTTT. Drawing the rest from reference TRBV7-6 and TRBJ2-3, the complete variable domain is GAGVSQSPRYKVTKRGQDVALRCDPISGHVSLYWYRQALGQGPEFLTYFNYEAQQDKSGLPNDRFSAERPEGSISTLTIQRTEQRDSAMYRCASSPQGSDTQYFGPGTRLTVL.

This chain connects TRBV6-6 to TRBJ1-4; 9 nucleotides align to TRBD1. Germline CDR1 is MNHNY and CDR2 is SVGAGI (reference sequence). Losses at the gene ends were 9 bases for V and 7 bases for J; bases not matched to a gene: 9. The CDR3 spans 14 residues. CDR3 bases: TGTGCCAGTACTAGAGGGACAGGGAGTGAAAAACTGTTTTTT. Translation gives CASTRGTGSEKLFF.

This clone was seen just once. A much larger clone differs by one base, so this may be a read error. The chain carries TRBV2 and TRBJ1-2, with 7 bases fitting TRBD1. Unmatched junction bases numbered 3, after V lost 5 bases and J lost 3 bases. Germline loops: CDR1 SNHLY, CDR2 FYNNEI. The CDR3 length is 13 residues. For the CDR3, the DNA is TGTGCCAGCAGTTTAACAGGGGACTATGGCTACACCTTC. Protein product: CASSLTGDYGYTF. The full variable domain, completed using reference TRBV2 and TRBJ1-2, is EPEVTQTPSHQVTQMGQEVILRCVPISNHLYFYWYRQILGQKVEFLVSFYNNEISEKSEIFDDQFSVERPDGSNFTLKIRSTKLEDSAMYFCASSLTGDYGYTFGSGTRLTVV.

The chain couples TRBV5-6 to TRBJ2-5; D gene unclear. Trimming removed 2 bases at V and 0 bases at J, with 11 bases between. CDR1 and CDR2 from the germline V gene are SGHDT and YYEEEE. The CDR3 runs to 15 residues. The CDR3 loop is CASSFDGSYQETQYF. CDR3 DNA: TGTGCCAGCAGCTTTGACGGGTCCTACCAAGAGACCCAGTACTTC.

The chain employs TRBV5-6 and TRBJ2-7; 10 bases fit TRBD1. This CDR3 has 16 amino acids. The germline gives CDR1 SGHDT, CDR2 YYEEEE. V lost 3 bases and J lost 6; bases outside the gene matches: 12. CDR3 nucleotide sequence: TGTGCCAGCAGCTCTCCAGGGACAGGGGATCCCCGCGAGCAGTACTTC. This gives the protein CASSSPGTGDPREQYF.

The CDR3 spells CASSAGGGTDTQYF. DNA for the CDR3: TGTGCCAGCAGCGCGGGGGGCGGCACAGATACGCAGTATTTT. V gene TRBV6-4 combines with J gene TRBJ2-3, with 8 bases that match TRBD2. V shed 6 bases, J shed 1 base, and the junction held 3 bases outside the gene matches. This CDR3 contains 14 residues. CDR1 is MRHNA and CDR2 is SNTAGT in the germline V gene.

This rearrangement joins TRBV18 to TRBJ2-2, with D possibly matching TRBD2 (5 bases). The CDR3 spans 15 residues. Trimming removed 3 bases at V and 6 bases at J, with 14 bases between. Germline CDR1 KGHSH, CDR2 LQKENI. The CDR3 coding sequence is TGTGCCAGCTCACCGAGCGGCCTTTGGGCCGGGGAGCTGTTTTTT. It is translated as CASSPSGLWAGELFF.